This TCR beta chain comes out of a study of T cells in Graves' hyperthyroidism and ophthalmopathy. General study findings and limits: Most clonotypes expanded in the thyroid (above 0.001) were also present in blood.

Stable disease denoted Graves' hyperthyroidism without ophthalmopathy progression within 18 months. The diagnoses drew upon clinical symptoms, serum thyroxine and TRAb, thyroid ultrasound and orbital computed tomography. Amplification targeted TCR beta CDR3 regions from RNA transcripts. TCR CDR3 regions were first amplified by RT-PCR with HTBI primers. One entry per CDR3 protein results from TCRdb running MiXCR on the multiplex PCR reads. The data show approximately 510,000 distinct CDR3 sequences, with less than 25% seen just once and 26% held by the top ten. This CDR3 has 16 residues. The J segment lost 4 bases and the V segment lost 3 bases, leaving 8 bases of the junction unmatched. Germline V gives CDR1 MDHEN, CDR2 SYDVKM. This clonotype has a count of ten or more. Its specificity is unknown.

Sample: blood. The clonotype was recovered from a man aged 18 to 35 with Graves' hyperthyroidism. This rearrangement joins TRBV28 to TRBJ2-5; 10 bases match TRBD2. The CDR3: CASSFPSSSGGETQYF. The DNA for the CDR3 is TGTGCCAGCAGTTTCCCTTCGTCTAGCGGGGGAGAGACCCAGTACTTC.